Listed below are T cell receptor beta chains from one sample, sequenced in a study of blood T cells in healthy people across ages. TCRdb analysed the 5' RACE reads with MiXCR anew, one entry per CDR3 protein. The sample gives roughly 1.9 million distinct CDR3 sequences, about two fifths of which show up once; 23% is in the top ten. Sample: blood. The source is a human donor in good health. Each CDR3 is given with its conserved first and last residue. D genes are given only for firm matches. Not all rows give a size; the values are once, few, many and, for expanded clones, a class.

NA | TRBD1 | TRBJ1-5 | TRBV27 | CASSPLGQGYDQPRHF | TGTGCCAGCAGTCCCTTGGGACAGGGGTACGATCAGCCCCGGCATTTT
few | NA | TRBJ2-7 | TRBV4-2 | CASSQDRLPIEQYF | TGTGCCAGCAGCCAAGACCGACTCCCTATTGAGCAGTACTTC
NA | NA | TRBJ2-4 | TRBV7-9 | CASSSGYAGMAAKNLQYF | TGTGCCAGCAGCTCGGGGTACGCTGGGATGGCGGCCAAAAACCTTCAGTACTTC
NA | TRBD2 | TRBJ2-1 | TRBV29-1 | CSVEVAGGGQFF | TGCAGCGTTGAAGTAGCGGGGGGAGGTCAGTTCTTC
few | TRBD2 | TRBJ2-5 | TRBV4-2 | CASSHMYGGEETQYF | TGTGCCAGCAGCCACATGTACGGGGGGGAAGAGACCCAGTACTTC
NA | TRBD1 | TRBJ1-2 | TRBV9 | CASSGTTGALRYGYTF | TGTGCCAGCAGTGGAACGACAGGGGCCTTGCGGTATGGCTACACCTTC
NA | TRBD1 | TRBJ1-4 | TRBV29-1 | CSVDRGNEKLFF | TGCAGCGTTGACAGGGGGAATGAGAAACTGTTTTTT
NA | TRBD1 | TRBJ2-6 | TRBV9 | CASSPDGTGVSGANVLTF | TGTGCCAGCAGCCCAGACGGGACAGGGGTGTCGGGGGCCAACGTCCTGACTTTC
once | TRBD2 | TRBJ2-3 | TRBV29-1 | CSVEGPPRLAGSTDTQYF | TGCAGCGTTGAAGGACCCCCAAGACTAGCGGGAAGCACAGATACGCAGTATTTT
NA | NA | TRBJ1-2 | TRBV29-1 | CSVVSGEGYGYTF | TGCAGCGTTGTGAGCGGGGAGGGCTATGGCTACACCTTC
NA | TRBD2 | TRBJ2-3 | TRBV29-1 | CSVDLSGGEDTQYF | TGCAGCGTTGATCTGAGCGGGGGGGAAGATACGCAGTATTTT
NA | NA | TRBJ1-2 | TRBV9 | CASSARADSRYGYTF | TGTGCCAGCAGCGCCCGCGCGGACAGCCGATATGGCTACACCTTC
NA | NA | TRBJ2-3 | TRBV28 | CASSLEVATDTQYF | TGTGCCAGCAGTTTGGAGGTAGCGACAGATACGCAGTATTTT
NA | TRBD1 | TRBJ1-1 | TRBV7-2 | CASSPRQGPTEAFF | TGTGCCAGCAGCCCCCGACAGGGGCCTACTGAAGCTTTCTTT
many | NA | TRBJ2-7 | TRBV6-6 | CASSTLGTSYEQYF | TGTGCCAGCAGTACACTGGGGACGTCCTACGAGCAGTACTTC
few | NA | TRBJ1-2 | TRBV29-1 | CSVARRQDRTNGYTF | TGCAGCGTTGCCCGTAGGCAAGACCGGACGAATGGCTACACCTTC
few | NA | TRBJ2-7 | TRBV4-3 | CASSQDSRYEQYF | TGCGCCAGCAGCCAAGATTCGAGGTACGAGCAGTACTTC
few | NA | TRBJ2-6 | TRBV9 | CASSERHSSGANVLTF | TGTGCCAGCAGCGAGCGGCATTCCTCTGGGGCCAACGTCCTGACTTTC
NA | NA | TRBJ1-6 | TRBV9 | CASSPSSDSPLHF | TGTGCCAGCAGCCCGTCGTCGGATTCACCCCTCCACTTT
NA | NA | TRBJ2-3 | TRBV9 | CASSVEGLPPTDTQYF | TGTGCCAGCAGCGTAGAGGGACTCCCTCCCACAGATACGCAGTATTTT
few | NA | TRBJ1-2 | TRBV6-5 | CAIQGYDGYTF | TGTGCCATCCAGGGCTACGATGGCTACACCTTC
NA | TRBD2 | TRBJ2-3 | TRBV20-1 | CSASKLALSTDTQYF | TGCAGTGCTTCCAAACTAGCGTTAAGCACGGATACGCAGTATTTT
few | TRBD2 | TRBJ2-1 | TRBV7-6 | CASSSPVIGTSLNEQFF | TGTGCCAGCAGCTCCCCGGTAATCGGGACTAGCCTCAATGAGCAGTTCTTC
few | NA | TRBJ2-7 | TRBV7-2 | CASSNRGGLSYEQYF | TGTGCCAGCAGCAACAGGGGGGGGCTCTCCTACGAGCAGTACTTC
few | TRBD1 | TRBJ1-1 | TRBV5-1 | CASKWTGGQGNTEAFF | TGCGCCAGCAAATGGACAGGAGGCCAGGGGAACACTGAAGCTTTCTTT
NA | NA | TRBJ2-3 | TRBV7-9 | CASSLVTITDTQYF | TGTGCCAGCAGCTTAGTTACCATCACAGATACGCAGTATTTT
NA | TRBD1 | TRBJ1-1 | TRBV7-2 | CASSSPGTGATEAFF | TGTGCCAGCAGCTCACCGGGGACAGGGGCCACTGAAGCTTTCTTT
NA | NA | TRBJ1-5 | TRBV12-3/TRBV12-4 | CASSPRASLWGAQHF | TGTGCCAGCAGCCCCCGGGCCTCCCTTTGGGGAGCCCAGCATTTT
few | NA | TRBJ2-3 | TRBV29-1 | CSPRLASTDTQYF | TGCAGCCCCCGGCTAGCTAGCACAGATACGCAGTATTTT
NA | TRBD1 | TRBJ1-6 | TRBV2 | CASSDPGQGDPPLHF | TGTGCCAGCAGTGATCCGGGACAGGGAGATCCACCCCTCCACTTT
few | TRBD1 | TRBJ1-1 | TRBV9 | CASSAPDRANTEAFF | TGTGCCAGCAGCGCCCCGGACAGGGCGAACACTGAAGCTTTCTTT
NA | NA | TRBJ2-5 | TRBV7-9 | CASSPGIHSIHGTQYF | TGTGCCAGCAGCCCCGGGATCCATTCAATCCATGGGACCCAGTACTTC
NA | NA | TRBJ2-1 | TRBV13 | CASSSGAREWFF | TGTGCCAGCAGCTCGGGGGCCAGGGAGTGGTTCTTC
NA | NA | TRBJ1-1 | TRBV6-5 | CASSYWDGNTEAFF | TGTGCCAGCAGTTACTGGGATGGGAACACTGAAGCTTTCTTT
NA | NA | TRBJ2-1 | TRBV24-1 | CATSGLAASSYNEQFF | TGTGCCACCAGTGGTTTAGCGGCCAGCTCCTACAATGAGCAGTTCTTC